The next 29 T cell receptor beta chains were all read from a single sample in a study of blood T cells in healthy people across ages. Together with a sample-barcoded 5' primer, a J-beta primer mix was included in a second PCR lasting about 6 to 11 cycles. TCRdb used MiXCR to reprocess the 5' RACE reads, holding one entry per CDR3 protein. The sample shows about 580,000 distinct CDR3 sequences, around 48% of them seen only once. Sequenced sample: blood. These TCRs come from a man aged 80 or over in good health.

V gene TRBV18 combines with J gene TRBJ1-5; 10 nucleotides agree with TRBD1. The CDR3 length is 16 residues. J gave up 7 bases and V 6 bases, and 12 bases lay outside the gene matches. The V gene's germline CDR1 is KGHSH and CDR2 LQKENI. CDR3 nucleotides: TGTGCCAGCTCCCCGGGACAGGGGTCCCTCGGGCAGCCCCAGCATTTT. This gives the protein CASSPGQGSLGQPQHF.

This clonotype was seen only a few times. The genes are TRBV5-1 and TRBJ2-3; D remains unclear. The V gene's germline CDR1 is SGHRS and CDR2 YFSETQ. V lost 0 bases, J lost 2 bases, and 4 bases lay in between. The CDR3 covers 13 residues. The CDR3 DNA reads TGCGCCAGCAGCTTGGACAACACAGATACGCAGTATTTT. Protein sequence: CASSLDNTDTQYF.

The CDR3 coding sequence is TGTGCCAGCAGCCCCGGAGTGGGCGCCAAAAACATTCAGTACTTC. Amino acid sequence: CASSPGVGAKNIQYF. The rearrangement uses TRBV11-1 and TRBJ2-4; no firm D call. CDR1 and CDR2 (germline): SGHAT, FQDESV (reference sequence). This CDR3 has 15 residues. V was pared by 5 bases and J by 1 base, with 12 bases between. Combining the CDR3 with reference TRBV11-1 and TRBJ2-4 gives the whole variable domain EAEVAQSPRYKITEKSQAVAFWCDPISGHATLYWYRQILGQGPELLVQFQDESVVDDSQLPKDRFSAERLKGVDSTLKIQPAELGDSAMYLCASSPGVGAKNIQYFGAGTRLSVL.

This clonotype came up a few times. The V gene is TRBV7-2, the J gene TRBJ2-1; maybe TRBD2 (7 bases). The germline CDR1 and CDR2 sequences are SGHTA and FQGNSA. Trimming removed 5 bases at V and 7 bases at J, with 15 bases between. This CDR3 is 14 amino acids long. CDR3 nucleotide sequence: TGTGCCAGCAGCCCGGGGGGCCTACAGAATGAGCAGTTCTTC. It yields the protein CASSPGGLQNEQFF.

This clonotype was counted ten times or more. The chain recombines TRBV10-3 with TRBJ2-1; D not resolved. Germline assignment: CDR1 ENHRY and CDR2 SYGVKD. This CDR3 is 13 amino acids long. V was clipped by 3 bases and J by 5 bases, with 8 bases between them. The CDR3 protein is CAISEGLDNEQFF. CDR3 DNA: TGTGCCATCAGTGAAGGGTTGGACAATGAGCAGTTCTTC.

This clonotype was picked up a small number of times. The chain carries TRBV20-1 and TRBJ2-7; D is unclear. Deletions cut 1 base from V and 7 bases from J, with 8 bases between. The CDR3 extends over 11 amino acids. The V gene's germline CDR1 is DFQATT and CDR2 SNEGSKA (reference sequence). The CDR3, as DNA: TGCAGTGCTAGAGCTTTGGGGGAGCAGTACTTC. This gives the protein CSARALGEQYF.

Points on this clonotype: One end of the junction is discordant with germline, which a read error may explain. The chain carries TRBV6-6 and TRBJ1-6; D call uncertain. This CDR3 has 13 amino acids. Germline lookup yields CDR1 MNHNY and CDR2 SVGAGI (reference sequence). The chain's CDR3 is CANSYPPGGPLHF. The CDR3 DNA is TGTGCCAACAGTTACCCCCCTGGAGGACCCCTCCACTTT.

The sample holds a few counts of this clonotype. The CDR3 coding sequence is TGTGCCAGCAGGGGACAGGGAAAAGCTAACTATGGCTACACCTTC. Translating it yields CASRGQGKANYGYTF. The rearrangement joins TRBV12-3 or TRBV12-4 to TRBJ1-2, with 9 bases that match TRBD1. This CDR3 spans 15 amino acids. V gave up 6 bases and J gave up 0 bases; unmatched junction bases: 5.

V is TRBV10-3 and J is TRBJ2-1; D is perhaps TRBD1 (6 bases). TRBJ2-7 matches the DNA end more closely, so the J call is doubtful. This CDR3 spans 14 amino acids. Germline V gene sequence: CDR1 ENHRY, CDR2 SYGVKD. The chain's CDR3 is CAIKGSGQTNEQYF. The CDR3 DNA is TGTGCCATCAAAGGCTCCGGACAGACCAATGAGCAGTACTTC.

The J gene is TRBJ2-7, the V gene TRBV20-1, with 9 nucleotides matching TRBD2. Germline V gene sequence: CDR1 DFQATT, CDR2 SNEGSKA (reference sequence). Losses at the gene ends were 3 bases for V and 2 bases for J; bases not matched to a gene: 5. The CDR3 is 14 residues long. The CDR3 DNA is TGCAGTGCTAGGTCTCCTAGCGGGGCCTACGAGCAGTACTTC. Its protein product is CSARSPSGAYEQYF.

This clonotype was detected only a few times. For the CDR3, the DNA is TGCAGTGCTAGTATATGGGGGGACTCCTACGAGCAGTACTTC. It translates to CSASIWGDSYEQYF. The chain uses TRBV20-1 and TRBJ2-7, with TRBD2 as a possible D gene (6 bases). This CDR3 region has 14 residues. Germline lookup yields CDR1 DFQATT and CDR2 SNEGSKA (reference sequence). Trimming took off 3 bases at V and 0 bases at J, with 12 bases between the two ends.

This clonotype came up a few times. The rearrangement joins TRBV10-3 to TRBJ2-1; D might be TRBD1 (6 bases). This CDR3 spans 13 amino acids. V shed 2 bases and J shed 7 bases, with 9 bases lying between them. Germline V gene sequence: CDR1 ENHRY, CDR2 SYGVKD. The CDR3 nucleotides are TGTGCCATCAGTGAGACAGACAGGAATGAGCAGTTCTTC. Residues: CAISETDRNEQFF.

The CDR3 reads CASEFSANTGELFF. The DNA of the CDR3 is TGCGCCAGCGAGTTTAGCGCGAACACCGGGGAGCTGTTTTTT. V usage is TRBV4-3 and J usage is TRBJ2-2; D possibly corresponds to TRBD2 (5 bases). With 8 bases removed from V and 0 bases from J, the gap between germline ends came to 10 bases. The length of the CDR3 is 14 residues. Germline V gene lookup returns CDR1 LGHNA and CDR2 YSLEER.

The genes are TRBV9 and TRBJ1-6; tentatively, D is TRBD1 (5 bases). V dropped 2 bases and J dropped 9 bases, with 15 bases sitting between them. The CDR3 is 15 amino acids. The germline V gene encodes CDR1 SGDLS and CDR2 YYNGEE. CDR3 bases: TGTGCCAGCAGCGTCGAGAAGGGGTTCGGTTCACCCCTCCACTTT. Its protein product is CASSVEKGFGSPLHF.

As to this clonotype: It may be a read error: a sequence one base away is much more abundant. V usage is TRBV12-3 or TRBV12-4 and J usage is TRBJ1-6; 8 bases fit TRBD1. The ends lost 11 bases at V and 2 bases at J; junction bases unmatched: 14. The CDR3 spans 17 residues. For the CDR3, the DNA is TGTGCCGTATGGGCAGGGGGCCGCAGCCCCTATAATTCACCCCTCCACTTT. Its translation is CAVWAGGRSPYNSPLHF.

The chain combines TRBV2 with TRBJ1-5; no firm D call. The CDR3 is made up of 13 amino acids. V was clipped by 7 bases and J by 2 bases, with 9 bases between them. From germline, CDR1 is SNHLY and CDR2 FYNNEI. CDR3 coding DNA: TGTGCCAGCACCATAGAGGGCAATCAGCCCCAGCATTTT. Translating gives CASTIEGNQPQHF. Full variable domain (missing parts from reference TRBV2 and TRBJ1-5): EPEVTQTPSHQVTQMGQEVILRCVPISNHLYFYWYRQILGQKVEFLVSFYNNEISEKSEIFDDQFSVERPDGSNFTLKIRSTKLEDSAMYFCASTIEGNQPQHFGDGTRLSIL.

The chain joins TRBV4-3 to TRBJ2-1; 11 bases line up with TRBD2. The J call may be mistaken, given a closer DNA end match to TRBJ2-7. Germline CDR1 reads LGHNA; CDR2 reads YSLEER. This CDR3 has 18 residues. The CDR3 DNA reads as TGCGCCAGCAGCCAAGTGGGTAGCGGGAGGGGCTCCTACAATGAGCAGTACTTC. Amino acid sequence: CASSQVGSGRGSYNEQYF.

This chain joins TRBV5-1 and TRBJ2-5; possibly TRBD1 for D (5 bases). The CDR3 runs to 15 residues. Germline V CDR1 and CDR2: SGHRS, YFSETQ. V shed 1 base and J shed 4 bases, with 14 bases lying between them. The CDR3 reads CASSLSRAWGETQYF. In DNA form, the CDR3 reads TGCGCCAGCAGCTTGAGCAGGGCTTGGGGAGAGACCCAGTACTTC.

This clonotype has a handful of counts. This CDR3 reads CASSVARENTEAFF. In DNA form, the CDR3 reads TGTGCCAGCAGCGTAGCCAGGGAGAACACTGAAGCTTTCTTT. The chain is built from TRBV7-3 and TRBJ1-1; a possible D gene is TRBD1 (5 bases). V lost 5 bases and J 1 base, leaving 11 bases between the germline ends. The CDR3 has 14 residues. Germline V gene sequence: CDR1 SGHTA, CDR2 FQGTGA.

The rearrangement joins TRBV5-1 to TRBJ2-3; 9 bases line up with TRBD2. This CDR3 is built from 16 residues. The junction had 12 bases not matched to a gene; V was cut back by 4 bases and J by 6 bases. The V gene's germline CDR1 is SGHRS and CDR2 YFSETQ. For the CDR3, the DNA is TGCGCCAGCAGCCTTGGGGGTCGCGGGGGGGCCGATACGCAGTATTTT. Its translation: CASSLGGRGGADTQYF. The full variable domain, completed using reference TRBV5-1 and TRBJ2-3, is KAGVTQTPRYLIKTRGQQVTLSCSPISGHRSVSWYQQTPGQGLQFLFEYFSETQRNKGNFPGRFSGRQFSNSRSEMNVSTLELGDSALYLCASSLGGRGGADTQYFGPGTRLTVL.

This chain uses TRBV9 with TRBJ1-5; no definite D call. Trimming cost V 4 bases and J 4 bases, with 12 bases left between them. CDR3 length: 14 residues. Per germline, CDR1 SGDLS and CDR2 YYNGEE. CDR3 bases: TGTGCCAGCAGCCCGCGGACGGAGAATCAGCCCCAGCATTTT. Its protein is CASSPRTENQPQHF.

This clonotype was picked up a small number of times. The rearrangement joins TRBV24-1 to TRBJ2-3, with 7 positions matching TRBD1. Germline V gene data show CDR1 as KGHDR and CDR2 as SFDVKD. The CDR3 spans 12 residues. V lost 10 bases and J lost 5; bases outside the gene matches: 5. The CDR3 DNA reads as TGTGCCACACAGGGGAACGAAGATACGCAGTATTTT. This gives the protein CATQGNEDTQYF.

V gene TRBV28 combines with J gene TRBJ2-7, with a tentative D call TRBD1 (5 bases). V lost 3 bases and J 3 bases, leaving 21 bases between the germline ends. Germline CDR1 reads MDHEN; CDR2 reads SYDVKM. The CDR3 covers 17 residues. CDR3 sequence reads: CASSFKTPGFDSYEQYF. The CDR3 nucleotides are TGTGCCAGCAGTTTCAAGACACCTGGGTTTGACAGCTACGAGCAGTACTTC.

In its sample, this clonotype was seen a few times. The CDR3 sequence is CASSQDHGVSPLNYGYTF. As DNA, the CDR3 is TGTGCCAGCAGCCAAGATCACGGCGTCAGCCCCTTAAACTATGGCTACACCTTC. The chain employs TRBV4-2 and TRBJ1-2; D not resolved. Between the trimmed V and J ends, which lost 0 bases and 2 bases, there was a span of 19 bases. Looked up from germline, CDR1 is LGHNA and CDR2 is YNFKEQ. This CDR3 is built from 18 residues.

As concerns this clonotype: One junction end disagrees with the germline gene, perhaps due to a read error. This chain connects TRBV13 to TRBJ2-5; D perhaps matches TRBD1 (6 bases). The CDR3 runs to 13 residues. Germline V gives CDR1 PRHDT, CDR2 FYEKMQ (reference sequence). Written as DNA, the CDR3 is TGTGCCAGCAGCCCGACAGGTACGGACGAGCAGCACTTC. Amino acid sequence: CASSPTGTDEQHF.

As concerns this clonotype: This sequence may be a read error, since a much larger clone differs from it by one base. This sequence joins TRBV6-5 and TRBJ2-7; D not certain. Trimming cost V 5 bases and J 4 bases, with 15 bases left between them. This CDR3 region has 14 residues. Germline values: CDR1 MNHEY, CDR2 SVGAGI. CDR3 in DNA: TGTGCCAGCAGTGATCCAACGCGTGATTACGAGCAGTACTTC. Translating gives CASSDPTRDYEQYF.

The chain uses TRBV6-6 and TRBJ1-1, with D uncertain. Germline assignment: CDR1 MNHNY and CDR2 SVGAGI (reference sequence). The CDR3 runs to 13 residues. V was pared by 6 bases and J by 2 bases, with 10 bases between. The CDR3 loop reads CASRPVGNTEAFF. CDR3 in DNA: TGTGCCAGCAGGCCGGTAGGCAACACTGAAGCTTTCTTT.

The chain couples TRBV20-1 to TRBJ2-6, with D perhaps TRBD1 (6 bases). Germline lookup yields CDR1 DFQATT and CDR2 SNEGSKA (reference sequence). There are 14 residues in the CDR3. V was clipped by 6 bases and J by 0 bases, with 9 bases between them. The CDR3 spells CSAPGVSGANVLTF. CDR3 sequence (DNA): TGCAGTGCCCCAGGGGTCTCTGGGGCCAACGTCCTGACTTTC.

Ten or more counts support this clonotype. The chain employs TRBV24-1 and TRBJ1-2; D is unresolved. Germline CDR1 is KGHDR and CDR2 is SFDVKD. V gave up 6 bases and J gave up 3 bases, with 7 bases separating them. The CDR3 length is 12 residues. The CDR3 is CATSPRHYGYTF. For the CDR3, the DNA is TGTGCCACCAGTCCGCGGCACTATGGCTACACCTTC.